Below, 13 T cell receptor beta chains from the same sample are listed, as sequenced in a study of T cell responses to AZD1222 COVID-19 vaccine. Generated by immunoSEQ multiplex PCR, the TCRdb table keeps only in-frame clones and is missing some. The sample has 150,000 to 190,000 clones; 90% are singletons. Material: peripheral blood, obtained on day 0 of AZD1222 vaccination. All receptors come from an adult in good health.

The chain links TRBV5-1 to TRBJ2-5; the D gene is possibly TRBD1 (5 bases). This CDR3 is 12 amino acids long. The germline gives CDR1 SGHRS, CDR2 YFSETQ. Trimming shortened V by 4 bases and J by 5 bases, and 9 bases separated the two germline ends. This CDR3 is CASSRQGETQYF. The CDR3 coding sequence is TGCGCCAGCAGCCGGCAGGGCGAGACCCAGTACTTC.

V gene TRBV6-5 combines with J gene TRBJ2-7; TRBD1 matches 9 bases. This CDR3 spans 16 amino acids. V was pared by 2 bases and J by 2 bases, with 7 bases of the junction left unmatched. CDR1 MNHEY and CDR2 SVGAGI come from the germline V gene. The CDR3 DNA sequence: TGTGCCAGCAGTTACAGTCCGGGACAGGGTACCTACGAGCAGTACTTC. Protein: CASSYSPGQGTYEQYF.

In nucleotides, the CDR3 is TGCGCCAGCAGCTTGGGGGTAGCGGGAGGGCAGGTTGAGCAGTTCTTC. Its translation is CASSLGVAGGQVEQFF. V is TRBV5-1 and J is TRBJ2-1; 11 bases align to TRBD2. V shed 0 bases, J shed 9 bases, and the junction held 8 bases outside the gene matches. The CDR3 is 16 residues long. Germline CDR1 reads SGHRS; CDR2 reads YFSETQ.

This clone occurred a few times. V is TRBV9 and J is TRBJ1-6, with a weak D call TRBD1 (6 bases). Per germline, CDR1 SGDLS and CDR2 YYNGEE. With 4 bases removed from V and 7 bases from J, the gap between germline ends came to 12 bases. This CDR3 is 14 amino acids long. The CDR3 here is CASSSGGTNSPLHF. The CDR3 DNA reads as TGTGCCAGCAGCTCCGGGGGCACAAATTCACCCCTCCACTTT.

This clone appeared once. V gene TRBV7-8 combines with J gene TRBJ1-1; a weak D match, TRBD1 (6 bases). Germline-derived CDR1 and CDR2 are SGHVS and FQNEAQ. The CDR3 is 15 amino acids. Trimming cost V 1 base and J 0 bases, with 9 bases left between them. CDR3 sequence reads: CASSLGGGLNTEAFF. CDR3 DNA sequence: TGTGCCAGCAGCTTAGGGGGGGGGCTGAACACTGAAGCTTTCTTT.

The CDR3 sequence: CASSQDAGTSFYEQYF. DNA of the CDR3: TGTGCCAGCAGCCAAGACGCCGGGACTAGTTTCTACGAGCAGTACTTC. This chain connects TRBV4-2 to TRBJ2-7, with TRBD2 identical over 8 bases. V shed 0 bases and J 3 bases; nucleotides not matched to a gene: 7. CDR1 and CDR2 (germline): LGHNA, YNFKEQ. The CDR3 sequence is 16 residues long.

J is TRBJ2-2 and V is TRBV6-2 or TRBV6-3, with no clear D. Germline loops: CDR1 MNHEY, CDR2 SVGEGT. With 4 bases removed from V and 6 bases from J, the gap between germline ends came to 3 bases. This CDR3 has 11 amino acids. CDR3 protein: CASSFPGELFF. The CDR3, as DNA: TGTGCCAGCAGTTTTCCCGGGGAGCTGTTTTTT.

This chain joins TRBV6-5 and TRBJ2-5; 10 positions match TRBD1. This CDR3 has 14 amino acids. V trimming: 7 bases; J trimming: 3 bases; junction bases outside the gene matches: 5. The germline V gene encodes CDR1 MNHEY and CDR2 SVGAGI. CDR3 loop: CASIPGTGEETQYF. The CDR3 nucleotides read TGTGCCAGCATCCCCGGGACAGGGGAAGAGACCCAGTACTTC.

The chain recombines TRBV5-1 with TRBJ2-7; TRBD2 agrees at 11 bases. CDR1 SGHRS and CDR2 YFSETQ come from the germline V gene. This CDR3 has 17 amino acids. The V and J ends lost 3 bases and 7 bases, in that order; junction bases with no gene match: 15. The chain's CDR3 is CASSSGTSGPPNGEQYF. The CDR3 bases are TGCGCCAGCAGCTCCGGGACTAGCGGACCCCCGAACGGGGAGCAGTACTTC.

The table lists this clone with a count of one. The chain links TRBV19 to TRBJ1-2; no clear D. In germline, CDR1 is LNHDA, CDR2 SQIVND (reference sequence). The V gene lost 7 bases and the J gene lost 6 bases, with 18 bases spanning the gap. CDR3 length: 14 residues. The CDR3 loop is CASNLRSTSDGYTF. The DNA of the CDR3 is TGTGCCAGTAATCTTCGTTCGACATCCGATGGCTACACCTTC.

The chain carries TRBV18 and TRBJ2-5; the match to TRBD2 covers 12 bases. CDR1 KGHSH and CDR2 LQKENI come from the germline V gene. V was clipped by 6 bases and J by 5 bases; unmatched bases: 25. The CDR3 spans 21 residues. CDR3 in DNA: TGTGCCAGCTCCCTCAGGGGGCCTAGCGGGAGGGCCTTAGACATGATGGAGACCCAGTACTTC. It yields the protein CASSLRGPSGRALDMMETQYF.

The chain links TRBV28 to TRBJ2-7, with a weak D call TRBD2 (6 bases). V shed 10 bases and J shed 0 bases, with 19 bases lying between them. Germline values: CDR1 MDHEN, CDR2 SYDVKM. CDR3 length: 15 residues. The CDR3: CAIRGLRSYSYEQYF. The CDR3 region has the DNA TGTGCCATCCGGGGACTCCGGAGTTACTCCTACGAGCAGTACTTC.

The rearrangement uses TRBV4-3 and TRBJ2-1, with D unclear. Deletions cut 0 bases from V and 0 bases from J, with 6 bases between. CDR1 and CDR2 (germline): LGHNA, YSLEER. The CDR3 is 15 residues long. The CDR3 loop reads CASSQDTSSYNEQFF. The CDR3 DNA sequence: TGCGCCAGCAGCCAAGATACAAGCTCCTACAATGAGCAGTTCTTC.